The 21 T cell receptor beta chains presented below share a single source sample, sequenced in a study of patients and donors after allogeneic stem cell transplantation. MiXCR, run by TCRdb on the RT-PCR reads, gives a single entry per CDR3 protein. The repertoire holds about a million distinct CDR3 sequences, with approximately 19% as singletons. Sequencing used blood, either unsorted or a sorted T cell fraction (not recorded which). Receptors were obtained from a human donor who was either an allogeneic HSCT recipient or a stem cell or donor lymphocyte infusion donor (not recorded which). It is not recorded whose cells these are; they may come from a transplant donor.

This clonotype turned up a few times. The chain combines TRBV24-1 with TRBJ2-5; tentative D call: TRBD1 (5 bases). In germline, CDR1 is KGHDR, CDR2 SFDVKD. V dropped 5 bases and J dropped 2 bases, with 8 bases sitting between them. CDR3 length: 13 amino acids. CDR3 nucleotides: TGTGCCACCAGTGCCGGACAACAAGAGACCCAGTACTTC. It specifies CATSAGQQETQYF.

V usage is TRBV2 and J usage is TRBJ1-2; D is unclear. V lost 9 bases and J lost 8, with 7 bases in between. CDR3 length: 9 amino acids. The germline V gene encodes CDR1 SNHLY and CDR2 FYNNEI. Here the CDR3 DNA reads TGTGCCAGACAAGGGGGCTACACCTTC. It translates to CARQGGYTF.

This rearrangement joins TRBV6-2 or TRBV6-3 to TRBJ2-7, with unresolved D. Germline V gives CDR1 MNHEY, CDR2 SVGEGT. The CDR3 runs to 15 residues. V shed 4 bases and J shed 0 bases, with 13 bases lying between them. The CDR3 DNA follows: TGTGCCAGCAGTTTCATGGACCGGAGCTCCTACGAGCAGTACTTC. It is translated as CASSFMDRSSYEQYF.

This chain links TRBV12-3 or TRBV12-4 with TRBJ2-1, with TRBD2 as a possible D gene (6 bases). This CDR3 has 16 amino acids. V was pared by 4 bases and J by 0 bases, with 13 bases between. The CDR3 nucleotides are TGTGCCAGCAGTTGGACCTCCGGGGGCTCCTACAATGAGCAGTTCTTC. Residues: CASSWTSGGSYNEQFF.

The chain is built from TRBV2 and TRBJ2-1, with D tentatively TRBD1 (5 bases). The germline CDR1 and CDR2 sequences are SNHLY and FYNNEI. Trimming cost V 5 bases and J 1 base, with 18 bases left between them. There are 17 residues in the CDR3. This CDR3 is CASSYTNKGSSYNEQFF. The DNA for the CDR3 is TGTGCCAGCAGTTACACCAACAAGGGGTCTTCCTACAATGAGCAGTTCTTC.

The genes are TRBV20-1 and TRBJ1-2, with no clear D. Germline values: CDR1 DFQATT, CDR2 SNEGSKA (reference sequence). The germline V and J ends were trimmed by 1 base and 3 bases, with 12 bases remaining between them. The CDR3 loop spans 14 amino acids. The CDR3, as DNA: TGCAGTGCTAGAGTTGTCCATAGGGACTATGGCTACACCTTC. Translating it yields CSARVVHRDYGYTF.

The CDR3 protein is CASSEHQGTYGYTF. The CDR3 DNA is TGTGCCAGCAGCGAGCACCAGGGTACCTATGGCTACACCTTC. This chain connects TRBV7-9 to TRBJ1-2, with D possibly TRBD1 on 5 matching bases. The germline gives CDR1 SEHNR, CDR2 FQNEAQ (reference sequence). Trimming cost V 5 bases and J 4 bases, with 14 bases left between them. The CDR3 runs 14 residues. Using reference TRBV7-9 and TRBJ1-2 for the parts outside the CDR3, the full variable domain is DTGVSQNPRHKITKRGQNVTFRCDPISEHNRLYWYRQTLGQGPEFLTYFQNEAQLEKSRLLSDRFSAERPKGSFSTLEIQRTEQGDSAMYLCASSEHQGTYGYTFGSGTRLTVV.

The CDR3 loop is CASTHLLTEQNTEAFF. The CDR3 DNA reads TGTGCCAGCACCCATCTCCTGACAGAGCAGAACACTGAAGCTTTCTTT. The rearrangement joins TRBV4-2 to TRBJ1-1; weak D call: TRBD1 (5 bases). The germline gives CDR1 LGHNA, CDR2 YNFKEQ. The CDR3 length is 16 residues. V dropped 7 bases and J dropped 1 base, with 19 bases sitting between them.

The table lists this clonotype with a few counts. The chain joins TRBV29-1 to TRBJ2-1; TRBD1 aligns across 7 bases. Germline V gives CDR1 SQVTM, CDR2 ANQGSEA. The J segment lost 10 bases and the V segment lost 6 bases, leaving 6 bases of the junction unmatched. The CDR3 sequence is 11 residues long. In DNA, the CDR3 is TGCAGCGTAGCCCCGGACAGGGAGCAGTTCTTC. This translates into CSVAPDREQFF.

The chain joins TRBV24-1 to TRBJ1-1; D unresolved. Trimming pared 4 bases from V and 3 bases from J, leaving 8 bases between. The CDR3 sequence is 13 residues long. The germline CDR1 and CDR2 sequences are KGHDR and SFDVKD. The CDR3 DNA follows: TGTGCCACCAGTGACGCGGGCCACACTGAAGCTTTCTTT. The encoded protein is CATSDAGHTEAFF.

The rearrangement uses TRBV12-3 or TRBV12-4 and TRBJ1-5; 9 bases align to TRBD1. The CDR3 sequence is 16 residues long. V trimming: 4 bases; J trimming: 2 bases; junction bases outside the gene matches: 6. The CDR3 DNA reads as TGTGCCAGCAGTTCCGACAGGGGGAAGGGCAATCAGCCCCAGCATTTT. Residues: CASSSDRGKGNQPQHF.

The genes are TRBV7-2 and TRBJ1-6, with 10 bases aligning to TRBD1. Looked up from germline, CDR1 is SGHTA and CDR2 is FQGNSA. With 5 bases clipped from V and 9 bases from J, the junction kept 7 bases outside the gene matches. The CDR3 totals 15 residues. The CDR3 region is CASSVGDRGRSPLHF. The CDR3, as DNA: TGTGCCAGCAGCGTAGGGGACAGGGGCCGTTCACCCCTCCACTTT.

The J gene is TRBJ2-1, the V gene TRBV24-1; 12 bases fit TRBD2. This CDR3 contains 17 residues. The ends lost 4 bases at V and 7 bases at J; junction bases unmatched: 10. Per the germline V gene, CDR1 is KGHDR and CDR2 is SFDVKD. The CDR3 here is CATSESTSGGYLNEQFF. CDR3 bases: TGTGCCACCAGTGAGTCGACTAGCGGGGGCTACTTAAATGAGCAGTTCTTC.

The J gene is TRBJ2-2, the V gene TRBV6-5; 8 nucleotides align to TRBD2. The J segment lost 1 base and the V segment lost 3 bases, leaving 4 bases of the junction unmatched. The germline gives CDR1 MNHEY, CDR2 SVGAGI. This CDR3 comprises 16 residues. CDR3 loop: CASSYGAGVNTGELFF. CDR3 in DNA: TGTGCCAGCAGTTATGGAGCGGGGGTGAACACCGGGGAGCTGTTTTTT.

The rearrangement uses TRBV6-2 or TRBV6-3 and TRBJ2-7; D is undetermined. Germline lookup yields CDR1 MNHEY and CDR2 SVGEGT. The CDR3 runs 15 residues. Trimming cost V 6 bases and J 1 base, with 16 bases left between them. The CDR3 DNA reads as TGTGCCAGCAGCGAAAATGGGTCTCCGTCCTACGAGCAGTACTTC. It specifies CASSENGSPSYEQYF.

A few counts support this clonotype. The chain combines TRBV7-9 with TRBJ1-1; D possibly corresponds to TRBD1 (6 bases). Per the germline V gene, CDR1 is SEHNR and CDR2 is FQNEAQ (reference sequence). The CDR3 runs to 17 residues. The V gene lost 8 bases and the J gene lost 1 base, with 23 bases spanning the gap. CDR3 bases: TGTGCCAGCCTTAGACCCTTACAGGGTTATGGGAACACTGAAGCTTTCTTT. It yields the protein CASLRPLQGYGNTEAFF.

This clonotype was counted only a few times. The genes are TRBV12-3 or TRBV12-4 and TRBJ2-2, with D tentatively TRBD1 (5 bases). The CDR3 spans 16 residues. V lost 7 bases and J lost 5, with 20 bases in between. The chain's CDR3 is CASKGRRQLGTGELFF. The CDR3 nucleotides read TGTGCCAGCAAGGGGCGGCGGCAGCTGGGAACCGGGGAGCTGTTTTTT.

This clonotype was seen a handful of times. V and J are TRBV27 and TRBJ2-1; D call uncertain. This CDR3 has 11 residues. Germline V gene lookup returns CDR1 MNHEY and CDR2 SMNVEV (reference sequence). V lost 3 bases, J lost 8 bases, and 5 bases lay in between. The CDR3 DNA is TGTGCCAGCAGTTTTTGGGATGAGCAGTTCTTC. Its protein product is CASSFWDEQFF.

The V and J genes are TRBV7-9 and TRBJ2-1; TRBD2 agrees at 8 bases. V shed 1 base and J 9 bases; nucleotides not matched to a gene: 8. The germline V gene encodes CDR1 SEHNR and CDR2 FQNEAQ (reference sequence). The CDR3 runs to 15 residues. The CDR3 DNA follows: TGTGCCAGCAGCTTAGATTCTGCGGGAGGAGTTGAGCAGTTCTTC. Its translation: CASSLDSAGGVEQFF.

This clonotype has a handful of counts. V is TRBV7-9 and J is TRBJ2-7, with D possibly TRBD2 on 6 matching bases. Trimming stripped 4 bases from V and 7 bases from J, with 17 bases between. The CDR3 length is 14 residues. Germline CDR1 SEHNR, CDR2 FQNEAQ (reference sequence). The CDR3 region is CASSWSWGTGEQYF. In DNA, the CDR3 is TGTGCCAGCAGCTGGAGTTGGGGGACTGGAGAGCAGTACTTC.

V gene TRBV5-1 combines with J gene TRBJ1-6, with a possible D match to TRBD1 (6 bases). Germline V gene lookup returns CDR1 SGHRS and CDR2 YFSETQ. V gave up 7 bases and J gave up 3 bases, with 11 bases separating them. The CDR3 loop spans 14 amino acids. In DNA, the CDR3 is TGCGCCAGCCGATCGGACAGCTATAATTCACCCCTCCACTTT. Residues: CASRSDSYNSPLHF.